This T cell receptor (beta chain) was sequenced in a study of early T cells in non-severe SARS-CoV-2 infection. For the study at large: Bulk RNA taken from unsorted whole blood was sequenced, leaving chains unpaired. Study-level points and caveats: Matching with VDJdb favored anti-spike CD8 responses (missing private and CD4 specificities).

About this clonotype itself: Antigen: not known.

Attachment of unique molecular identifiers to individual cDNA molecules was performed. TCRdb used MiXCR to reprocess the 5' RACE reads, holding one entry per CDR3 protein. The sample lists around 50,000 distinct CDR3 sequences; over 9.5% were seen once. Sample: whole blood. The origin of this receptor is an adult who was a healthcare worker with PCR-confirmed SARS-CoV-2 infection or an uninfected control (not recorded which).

The CDR3 here is CASSRPTSTPDEQFF. The CDR3 DNA follows: TGTGCCAGCAGCCGACCGACTAGCACCCCGGATGAGCAGTTCTTC. V gene TRBV4-2 combines with J gene TRBJ2-1, with TRBD2 identical over 7 bases. J lost 8 bases, V lost 4 bases, and 11 bases had no gene match. The germline V gene has CDR1 LGHNA and CDR2 YNFKEQ. There are 15 residues in the CDR3.